This TCR beta chain was identified in a study of brain metastases from non-small cell lung cancer. General study results and limits: Fewer infiltrating T cells were found in brain metastases than primaries. Paired brain metastases and primary tumors largely shared TCR repertoires. In 55% to 70% of brain metastases, T-cell clones were expanded compared with matched primary tumors.

On this clone: The antigen is not known. At one end, the junction sequence differs from germline, possibly due to a read error.

This table comes from immunoSEQ multiplex PCR, and its TCRdb copy is limited to in-frame clones, with some not included. Among several thousand clones listed, under 80% were seen once. The TCR comes from a donor over 35 with non-small cell lung cancer. Sample: primary lung tumor tissue.

CDR3 nucleotides: TGTACCAGCAGCCGGGGACTAGCGGGGGGCGAAGAGACCCAGTACTTC. Amino acids: CTSSRGLAGGEETQYF. The rearrangement joins TRBV3-1 (or the pseudogene TRBV3-2) to TRBJ2-5; 15 nucleotides agree with TRBD2. CDR3 length: 16 residues. Germline CDR1 is LGHDT and CDR2 is YNNKEL (reference sequence).